These 12 T cell receptor beta chains came from one sample sequenced in a study of CD8 T cells in ankylosing spondylitis. TCRdb used MiXCR to reprocess the 5' RACE reads, holding one entry per CDR3 protein. Of 200,000 to 300,000 distinct CDR3 sequences in the sample, 8% to 9.5% were seen once. The sample comprised blood, either unsorted or a sorted T cell fraction (not recorded which). Every receptor here comes from a male donor with ankylosing spondylitis or in good health (not recorded which).

This clonotype was counted only a few times. The chain combines TRBV15 with TRBJ1-6; 7 nucleotides line up with TRBD1. This CDR3 spans 17 amino acids. With 0 bases clipped from V and 8 bases from J, the junction kept 10 bases outside the gene matches. Germline V gives CDR1 LNHNV, CDR2 YYDKDF (reference sequence). For the CDR3, the DNA is TGTGCCACCAGCAGAGATAGGGGGCAGGGGAGCCATTCACCCCTCCACTTT. This translates into CATSRDRGQGSHSPLHF.

The CDR3: CASSEALGQGGNTIYF. In nucleotides, the CDR3 is TGTGCCAGCAGTGAAGCGCTTGGCCAGGGCGGAAACACCATATATTTT. The V and J genes are TRBV2 and TRBJ1-3; D possibly corresponds to TRBD1 (5 bases). The CDR3 loop spans 16 amino acids. V was trimmed by 0 bases and J by 4 bases, leaving 13 bases between them. The germline V gene encodes CDR1 SNHLY and CDR2 FYNNEI.

This clonotype was detected ten times or more. The chain has TRBV20-1 and TRBJ2-3, with a weak D call TRBD2 (6 bases). Between the trimmed V and J ends, which lost 0 bases and 2 bases, there was a span of 15 bases. This CDR3 region has 16 residues. Germline CDR1 is DFQATT and CDR2 is SNEGSKA (reference sequence). CDR3 nucleotides: TGCAGTGCTAGAGATACGAGCGGGCTCTTCACAGATACGCAGTATTTT. Translating gives CSARDTSGLFTDTQYF.

The table lists this clonotype with many counts. This chain uses TRBV29-1 with TRBJ2-1; D uncertain. Germline V gene lookup returns CDR1 SQVTM and CDR2 ANQGSEA. Deletions cut 5 bases from V and 7 bases from J, with 9 bases between. CDR3 length: 11 amino acids. CDR3 DNA: TGCAGCGTTCAACCACCGAATGAGCAGTTCTTC. This sequence encodes CSVQPPNEQFF.

On this clonotype: A read error may account for a junction end that differs from germline. The gene calls are TRBV7-7 and TRBJ2-7; 11 nucleotides align to TRBD2. This CDR3 is built from 14 residues. Germline assignment: CDR1 SSHAT and CDR2 FNYEAQ (reference sequence). CDR3 nucleotide sequence: TGTGCTAGCAGCCGTAGCGGGAGGGGCGAAGAGCAGTACTTC. Its protein is CASSRSGRGEEQYF.

The chain joins TRBV4-3 to TRBJ1-6, with 8 positions matching TRBD1. CDR1 and CDR2 from the germline V gene are LGHNA and YSLEER. The CDR3 covers 18 residues. The junction had 10 bases not matched to a gene; V was cut back by 1 base and J by 5 bases. In nucleotides, the CDR3 is TGCGCCAGCAGCCAAGTGGGGGCCAGGGGGCGTCATAATTCACCCCTCCACTTT. It specifies CASSQVGARGRHNSPLHF.

In this sample, this clonotype turned up a few times. The rearrangement uses TRBV20-1 and TRBJ1-3, with D hard to call. Between the trimmed V and J ends, which lost 1 base and 3 bases, there was a span of 7 bases. Per the germline V gene, CDR1 is DFQATT and CDR2 is SNEGSKA (reference sequence). CDR3 length: 13 amino acids. CDR3 protein: CSARGEGGNTIYF. The CDR3 nucleotides read TGCAGTGCTAGAGGGGAAGGTGGAAACACCATATATTTT.

The gene calls are TRBV11-2 and TRBJ1-2, with 8 bases that match TRBD1. With 0 bases clipped from V and 7 bases from J, the junction kept 7 bases outside the gene matches. CDR1 is SGHAT, CDR2 FQNNGV, per germline. The CDR3 consists of 15 residues. The CDR3 bases are TGTGCCAGCAGCTTAGACCCGGACAGGGTCTCTGGCTACACCTTC. It encodes CASSLDPDRVSGYTF.

This clonotype was seen many times. The V call is TRBV5-5, the J call TRBJ2-7; D not resolved. The germline gives CDR1 SGHKS, CDR2 YYEKEE (reference sequence). The CDR3 runs 13 residues. Trimming took off 1 base at V and 5 bases at J, with 10 bases between the two ends. The CDR3 DNA reads as TGTGCCAGCAGCTTGAATTGGTTGAACGAGCAGTACTTC. Translation gives CASSLNWLNEQYF. The whole variable domain, remainder taken from reference TRBV5-5 and TRBJ2-7, is DAGVTQSPTHLIKTRGQQVTLRCSPISGHKSVSWYQQVLGQGPQFIFQYYEKEERGRGNFPDRFSARQFPNYSSELNVNALLLGDSALYLCASSLNWLNEQYFGPGTRLTVT.

This clonotype was seen only a few times. The rearrangement links TRBV20-1 to TRBJ1-6; tentatively, D is TRBD1 (5 bases). The ends were cut back, 3 bases at V and 6 bases at J, with 12 bases in the middle. Germline V CDR1 and CDR2: DFQATT, SNEGSKA (reference sequence). The CDR3 contains 14 residues. DNA for the CDR3: TGCAGTGCTAGTTCCCCACAGGTTAATTCACCCCTCCACTTT. The encoded protein is CSASSPQVNSPLHF.

This clonotype was seen ten or more times. The J gene is TRBJ1-1, the V gene TRBV5-4, with D hard to call. CDR3 length: 14 residues. The V end lost 0 bases, the J end lost 3 bases, and 9 bases lay between the germline ends. In germline, CDR1 is SGHNT, CDR2 YYREEE (reference sequence). The CDR3 coding sequence is TGTGCCAGCAGCTTGGCCGAGGGATACACTGAAGCTTTCTTT. Its protein is CASSLAEGYTEAFF. Full variable domain (outside the CDR3, taken from reference TRBV5-4 and TRBJ1-1): ETGVTQSPTHLIKTRGQQVTLRCSSQSGHNTVSWYQQALGQGPQFIFQYYREEENGRGNFPPRFSGLQFPNYSSELNVNALELDDSALYLCASSLAEGYTEAFFGQGTRLTVV.

This clonotype has ten or more counts. The CDR3 spells CATSRDGAYGYTF. For the CDR3, the DNA is TGTGCCACCAGCAGAGATGGGGCCTATGGCTACACCTTC. The chain carries TRBV15 and TRBJ1-2; D possibly corresponds to TRBD1 (5 bases). Germline CDR1 LNHNV, CDR2 YYDKDF (reference sequence). This CDR3 is built from 13 residues. Trimming removed 0 bases from V and 4 bases from J, with 6 bases in between.